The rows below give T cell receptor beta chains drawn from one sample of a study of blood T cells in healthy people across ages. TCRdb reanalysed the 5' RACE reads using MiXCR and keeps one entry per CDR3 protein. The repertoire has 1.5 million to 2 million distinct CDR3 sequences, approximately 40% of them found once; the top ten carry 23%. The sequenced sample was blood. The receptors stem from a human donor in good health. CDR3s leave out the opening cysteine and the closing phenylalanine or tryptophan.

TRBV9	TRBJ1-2	ASSVREANYGYT
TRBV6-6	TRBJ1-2	ANRQAYNYGYT
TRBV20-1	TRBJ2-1	SVRVAGGPYNEQF
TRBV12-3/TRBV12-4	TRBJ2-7	ASSLARIQY
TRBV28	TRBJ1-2	ASRNAGWDGYT
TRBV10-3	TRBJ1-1	AISESPGVNTEAF
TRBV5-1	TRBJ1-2	ASSLFVGDYGYT
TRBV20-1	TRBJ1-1	SARRGPMNTEAF
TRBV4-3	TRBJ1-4	ASSQGVNEKLF
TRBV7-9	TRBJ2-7	ASSQIQETGPYEQD
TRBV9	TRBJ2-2	ASSPSGAFTGELF
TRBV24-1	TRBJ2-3	ATRSSQGADTQY
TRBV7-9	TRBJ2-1	ASSFGAYLINEQF
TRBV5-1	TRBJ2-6	ASSTGSLPTNVLT
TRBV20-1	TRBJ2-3	SAVYSTDTQY
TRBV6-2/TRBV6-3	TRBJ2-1	ASSYSRTSGHNEQF
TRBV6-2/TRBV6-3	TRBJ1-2	ASGDDNYGYT
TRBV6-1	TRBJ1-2	ASSQAPQTGRYGYT
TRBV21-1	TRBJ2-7	ASSNPLAGGSHEQY
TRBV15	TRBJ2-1	ATSEWTDNEQF
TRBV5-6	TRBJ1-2	ASTNSWYGYT
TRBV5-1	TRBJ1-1	ASTDSYTEAF
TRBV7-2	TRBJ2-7	ASSWDAGSYEQY
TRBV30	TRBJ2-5	AWSRQQETQY
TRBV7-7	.	ASSREQAGGETQY